This TCR beta chain came from a study of blood T cell repertoires in COVID-19. About the research overall: The United States, Italy and Spain supplied acute and convalescent COVID-19 samples. Nucleic acid was either cDNA or gDNA, and it came from T cells, B-cell-depleted T cells, or PBMCs.

The CDR3 length is 16 residues. CDR1 is SGHDN and CDR2 is FVKESK in the germline V gene. V dropped 1 base and J dropped 0 bases, with 11 bases sitting between them. In the original analysis: Amplifying reference gene primers gave estimates of nucleated cell counts. Assay used: immunoSEQ multiplex PCR; TCRdb lists only in-frame clones, some missing. The V and J calls and the clone size are those of that table, but D and trimming were determined from the DNA. The table lists 200,000 to 250,000 clones, roughly 88% of them singletons. The TCR sequence derives from a man aged 50-59 years with active or convalescent COVID-19. Input material: peripheral blood. The chain joins TRBV14 to TRBJ2-3; D is uncertain. CDR3 DNA: TGTGCCAGCAGCCAAGGTTTAGACACGAGCACAGATACGCAGTATTTT. Encoded protein: CASSQGLDTSTDTQYF.